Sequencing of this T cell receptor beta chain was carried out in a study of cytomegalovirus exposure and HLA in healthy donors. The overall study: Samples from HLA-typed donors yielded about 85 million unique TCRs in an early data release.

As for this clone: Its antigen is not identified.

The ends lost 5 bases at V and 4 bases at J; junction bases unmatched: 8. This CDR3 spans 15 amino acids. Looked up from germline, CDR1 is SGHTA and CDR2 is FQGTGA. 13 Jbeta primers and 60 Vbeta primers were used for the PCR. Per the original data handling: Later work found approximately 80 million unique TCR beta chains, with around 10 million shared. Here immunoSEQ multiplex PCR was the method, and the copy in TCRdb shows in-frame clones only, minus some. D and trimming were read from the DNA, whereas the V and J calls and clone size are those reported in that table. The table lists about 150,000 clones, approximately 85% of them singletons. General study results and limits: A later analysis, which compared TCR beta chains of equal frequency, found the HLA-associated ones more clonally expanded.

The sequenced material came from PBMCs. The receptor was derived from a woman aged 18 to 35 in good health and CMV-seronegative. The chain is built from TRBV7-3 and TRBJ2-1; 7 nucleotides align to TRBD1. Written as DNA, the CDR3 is TGTGCCAGCAGCCAGGGGGTAGGAGTATACAATGAGCAGTTCTTC. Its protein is CASSQGVGVYNEQFF.